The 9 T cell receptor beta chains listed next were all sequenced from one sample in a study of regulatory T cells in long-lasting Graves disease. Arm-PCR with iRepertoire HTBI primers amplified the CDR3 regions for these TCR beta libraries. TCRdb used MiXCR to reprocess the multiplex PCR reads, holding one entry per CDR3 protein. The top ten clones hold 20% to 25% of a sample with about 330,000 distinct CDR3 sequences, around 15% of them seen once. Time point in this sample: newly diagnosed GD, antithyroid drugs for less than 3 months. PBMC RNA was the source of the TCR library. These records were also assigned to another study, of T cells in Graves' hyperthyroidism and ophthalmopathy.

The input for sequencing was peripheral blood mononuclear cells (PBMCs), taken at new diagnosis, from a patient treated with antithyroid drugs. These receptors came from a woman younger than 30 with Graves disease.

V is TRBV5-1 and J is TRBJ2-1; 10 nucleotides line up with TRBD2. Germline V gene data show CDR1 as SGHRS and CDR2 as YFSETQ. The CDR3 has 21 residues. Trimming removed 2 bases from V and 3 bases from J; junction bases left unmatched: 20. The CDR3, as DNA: TGCGCCAGCAGCTTATTAGCGGGAGGTGGCGGAGTACACAGGATCTACAATGAGCAGTTCTTC. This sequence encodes CASSLLAGGGGVHRIYNEQFF.

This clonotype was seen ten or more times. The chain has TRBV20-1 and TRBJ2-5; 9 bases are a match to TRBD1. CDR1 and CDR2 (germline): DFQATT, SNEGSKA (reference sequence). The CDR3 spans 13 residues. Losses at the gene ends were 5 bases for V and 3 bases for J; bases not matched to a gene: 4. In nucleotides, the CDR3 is TGCAGTGCTTGGAGGGACAGGGAAGAGACCCAGTACTTC. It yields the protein CSAWRDREETQYF.

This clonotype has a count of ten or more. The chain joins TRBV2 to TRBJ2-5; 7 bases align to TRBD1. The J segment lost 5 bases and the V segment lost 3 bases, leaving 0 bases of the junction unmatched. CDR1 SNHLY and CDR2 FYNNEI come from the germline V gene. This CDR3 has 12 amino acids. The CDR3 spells CASSDRGETQYF. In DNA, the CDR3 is TGTGCCAGCAGTGACAGGGGGGAGACCCAGTACTTC.

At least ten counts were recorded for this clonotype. In DNA form, the CDR3 reads TGCGCCAGCAGCAATTTCGGGACGCACTACGAGCAGTACTTC. Amino acids: CASSNFGTHYEQYF. The J gene is TRBJ2-7, the V gene TRBV5-1, with D possibly called TRBD1 or TRBD2 (5 bases each). The ends were cut back, 4 bases at V and 3 bases at J, with 14 bases in the middle. The CDR3 extends over 14 amino acids. Germline CDR1 reads SGHRS; CDR2 reads YFSETQ.

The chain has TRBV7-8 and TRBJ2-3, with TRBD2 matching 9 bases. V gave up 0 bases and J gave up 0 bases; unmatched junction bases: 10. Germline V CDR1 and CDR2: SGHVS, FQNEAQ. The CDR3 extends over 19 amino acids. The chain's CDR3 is CASSLARTSAETSTDTQYF. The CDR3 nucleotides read TGTGCCAGCAGCTTAGCAAGGACTAGCGCGGAAACTAGCACAGATACGCAGTATTTT.

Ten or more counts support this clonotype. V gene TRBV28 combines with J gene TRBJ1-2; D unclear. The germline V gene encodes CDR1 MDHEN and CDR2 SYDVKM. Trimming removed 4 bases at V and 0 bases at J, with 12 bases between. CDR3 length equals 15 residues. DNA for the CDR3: TGTGCCAGCAGTTCCCTGGGAGGAGCTAACTATGGCTACACCTTC. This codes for CASSSLGGANYGYTF.

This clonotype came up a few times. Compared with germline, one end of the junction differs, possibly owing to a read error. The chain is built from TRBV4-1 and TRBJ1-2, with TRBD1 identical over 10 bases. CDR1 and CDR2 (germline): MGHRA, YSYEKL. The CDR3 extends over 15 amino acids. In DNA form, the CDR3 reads TGCGCCAGCAGCAAAGACCAGGGACAGGGGTTAAGCTACACCTTC. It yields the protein CASSKDQGQGLSYTF.

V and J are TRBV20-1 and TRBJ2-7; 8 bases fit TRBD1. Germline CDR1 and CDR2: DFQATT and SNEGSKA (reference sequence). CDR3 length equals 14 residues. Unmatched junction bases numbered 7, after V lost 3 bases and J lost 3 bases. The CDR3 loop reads CSASAPGGFYEQYF. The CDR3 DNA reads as TGCAGTGCTAGCGCGCCAGGGGGCTTCTACGAGCAGTACTTC.

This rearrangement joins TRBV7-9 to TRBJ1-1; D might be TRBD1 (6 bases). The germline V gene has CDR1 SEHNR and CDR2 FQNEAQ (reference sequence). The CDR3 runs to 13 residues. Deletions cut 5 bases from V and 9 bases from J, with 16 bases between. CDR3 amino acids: CASSRDTNSQAFF. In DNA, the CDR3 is TGTGCCAGCAGCAGGGACACTAACAGTCAAGCTTTCTTT.